These 27 T cell receptor beta chains were sequenced from one sample in a study of early T cells in non-severe SARS-CoV-2 infection. From the 5' RACE reads, TCRdb called clonotypes with MiXCR, one entry per CDR3 protein. The sample consists of 25,000 to 35,000 distinct CDR3 sequences, roughly 6% of them appearing once. The sequenced sample consisted of whole blood. These receptors all stem from an adult who was a healthcare worker with PCR-confirmed SARS-CoV-2 infection or an uninfected control (not recorded which).

The table lists this clonotype with many counts. The genes are TRBV6-5 and TRBJ2-2; TRBD2 agrees at 9 bases. Per the germline V gene, CDR1 is MNHEY and CDR2 is SVGAGI. V was clipped by 2 bases and J by 1 base; unmatched bases: 2. The CDR3 contains 16 residues. The CDR3 region has the DNA TGTGCCAGCAGTTACACACTAGCGGGGAACACCGGGGAGCTGTTTTTT. It specifies CASSYTLAGNTGELFF.

In this sample, this clonotype turned up many times. The CDR3 sequence: CASSVVPGLAGRSSYNEQFF. As DNA, the CDR3 is TGTGCCAGCAGCGTAGTCCCGGGACTAGCGGGGCGGAGCTCCTACAATGAGCAGTTCTTC. The V call is TRBV9, the J call TRBJ2-1; 13 bases line up with TRBD2. Germline V lookup: CDR1 SGDLS, CDR2 YYNGEE. With V trimmed by 0 bases and J by 0 bases, 9 bases remained unmatched. The CDR3 covers 20 residues.

This clonotype showed up many times. The chain joins TRBV5-1 to TRBJ2-7; D may be TRBD1 (6 bases). The germline gives CDR1 SGHRS, CDR2 YFSETQ. The CDR3 extends over 13 amino acids. V shed 6 bases and J shed 6 bases, with 16 bases lying between them. The CDR3 loop reads CASTQQGSAEQYF. CDR3 coding DNA: TGCGCCAGCACTCAACAGGGTTCAGCCGAGCAGTACTTC. Full variable domain (outside the CDR3, taken from reference TRBV5-1 and TRBJ2-7): KAGVTQTPRYLIKTRGQQVTLSCSPISGHRSVSWYQQTPGQGLQFLFEYFSETQRNKGNFPGRFSGRQFSNSRSEMNVSTLELGDSALYLCASTQQGSAEQYFGPGTRLTVT.

This clonotype was observed many times. The J gene is TRBJ1-5, the V gene TRBV28, with unresolved D. The CDR3 covers 15 residues. The V gene lost 4 bases and the J gene lost 1 base, with 11 bases spanning the gap. The germline CDR1 and CDR2 sequences are MDHEN and SYDVKM. CDR3 coding DNA: TGTGCCAGCAGTTCAGAGATCTCCAGCAATCAGCCCCAGCATTTT. Residues: CASSSEISSNQPQHF.

This clonotype was found once. The junction shows a germline mismatch at one end, possibly a read error. This rearrangement joins TRBV7-6 to TRBJ2-2; 9 nucleotides match TRBD1. The CDR3 contains 16 residues. The germline V gene encodes CDR1 SGHVS and CDR2 FNYEAQ. The CDR3 reads CAGSLGTGTYTGELFF. Here the CDR3 DNA reads TGTGCCGGCAGCTTAGGGACAGGGACCTACACCGGGGAGCTGTTTTTT. Full variable domain (missing parts from reference TRBV7-6 and TRBJ2-2): GAGVSQSPRYKVTKRGQDVALRCDPISGHVSLYWYRQALGQGPEFLTYFNYEAQQDKSGLPNDRFSAERPEGSISTLTIQRTEQRDSAMYRCAGSLGTGTYTGELFFGEGSRLTVL.

The table lists this clonotype with many counts. The V gene is TRBV20-1, the J gene TRBJ1-5; 8 bases are shared with TRBD1. The CDR3 totals 16 residues. CDR1 is DFQATT, CDR2 SNEGSKA, per germline (reference sequence). V trimming: 0 bases; J trimming: 3 bases; junction bases outside the gene matches: 7. CDR3: CSARDLGQGNNQPQHF. The CDR3 bases are TGCAGTGCTAGAGATCTTGGACAGGGAAACAATCAGCCCCAGCATTTT.

This clonotype appeared a single time. A read error may explain this, as a much larger clone is one base away. CDR3 loop: CASSLVGPNSYNEQFF. CDR3 in DNA: TGTGCCAGCAGCTTAGTGGGACCCAACTCCTACAATGAGCAGTTCTTC. The V gene is TRBV7-6, the J gene TRBJ2-1; possibly TRBD1 or TRBD2 for D (5 bases each). CDR1 is SGHVS, CDR2 FNYEAQ, per germline. V gave up 1 base and J gave up 0 bases, with 10 bases separating them. This CDR3 has 16 residues.

The chain employs TRBV7-8 and TRBJ2-4, with D unresolved. The CDR3 extends over 14 amino acids. Trimming shortened V by 3 bases and J by 2 bases, and 8 bases separated the two germline ends. Germline values: CDR1 SGHVS, CDR2 FQNEAQ. CDR3 sequence: CASSLKETKNIQYF. Written as DNA, the CDR3 is TGTGCCAGCAGCTTGAAGGAGACCAAAAACATTCAGTACTTC.

This clonotype was seen at least ten times. The chain links TRBV21-1 to TRBJ2-5. TRBV21-1 is deemed a pseudogene. CDR3 length equals 13 residues. CDR3 sequence reads: CASRWELQETQYF. The CDR3 DNA reads as TGTGCCAGCCGGTGGGAACTCCAAGAGACCCAGTACTTC.

This clonotype was observed many times. The chain recombines TRBV11-2 with TRBJ1-4; TRBD1 might be the D (6 bases). Trimming took off 5 bases at V and 8 bases at J, with 15 bases between the two ends. The CDR3 totals 14 residues. Germline V gives CDR1 SGHAT, CDR2 FQNNGV. The CDR3 nucleotides read TGTGCCAGCAGCCGTCGGGGGGGCGCGGAAAAACTGTTTTTT. Its protein product is CASSRRGGAEKLFF.

The chain carries TRBV11-2 and TRBJ2-1; 12 positions agree with TRBD2. The junction had 10 bases not matched to a gene; V was cut back by 1 base and J by 12 bases. Germline CDR1 is SGHAT and CDR2 is FQNNGV. This CDR3 is built from 16 residues. The CDR3 sequence is CASSLGPGTSGHGQFF. CDR3 DNA: TGTGCCAGCAGCTTAGGTCCCGGGACTAGCGGGCATGGGCAGTTCTTC.

In this sample, this clonotype turned up many times. V and J are TRBV27 and TRBJ2-7; 8 positions agree with TRBD2. After removal of 4 bases from V and 0 bases from J, the junction contained 2 bases not matched to a gene. The CDR3 extends over 14 amino acids. In germline, CDR1 is MNHEY, CDR2 SMNVEV (reference sequence). In DNA form, the CDR3 reads TGTGCCAGCAGTTCACTAGCGGCCTCCTACGAGCAGTACTTC. Its protein product is CASSSLAASYEQYF.

Many counts were recorded for this clonotype. CDR3 region: CSARGILRGRATETQYF. Here the CDR3 DNA reads TGCAGTGCTAGAGGGATCCTTCGCGGGAGGGCCACGGAGACCCAGTACTTC. V and J are TRBV20-1 and TRBJ2-5, with 9 bases lining up with TRBD2. Trimming cost V 1 base and J 5 bases; bases outside gene matches: 14. Germline V lookup: CDR1 DFQATT, CDR2 SNEGSKA (reference sequence). This CDR3 comprises 17 residues.

A few counts support this clonotype. CDR3 protein: CSATGTGAGGSNQPQHF. The CDR3 DNA sequence: TGCAGTGCCACCGGGACAGGAGCTGGGGGCAGCAATCAGCCCCAGCATTTT. This chain connects TRBV20-1 to TRBJ1-5; TRBD1 matches at 8 bases. V lost 6 bases to trimming and J lost 1 base; unmatched junction nucleotides: 14. The CDR3 has 17 residues. Germline-derived CDR1 and CDR2 are DFQATT and SNEGSKA (reference sequence).

Ten or more counts support this clonotype. This sequence joins TRBV11-2 and TRBJ2-3; D is unresolved. Germline CDR1 and CDR2: SGHAT and FQNNGV. V lost 1 base and J 5 bases, leaving 4 bases between the germline ends. The CDR3 is 12 amino acids. In DNA form, the CDR3 reads TGTGCCAGCAGCTTAGGTGGAGATACGCAGTATTTT. Its protein is CASSLGGDTQYF.

This clonotype has a count of ten or more. The genes are TRBV6-2 or TRBV6-3 and TRBJ2-7; D may be TRBD2 (6 bases). Germline V gene sequence: CDR1 MNHEY, CDR2 SVGEGT. Between the trimmed V and J ends, which lost 3 bases and 3 bases, there was a span of 15 bases. There are 15 residues in the CDR3. CDR3 loop: CASSYNVQGLYEQYF. CDR3 DNA sequence: TGTGCCAGCAGTTATAACGTCCAGGGACTCTACGAGCAGTACTTC.

This clonotype was counted at least ten times. The chain is built from TRBV4-1 and TRBJ2-3, with D unclear. This CDR3 contains 14 residues. With 1 base removed from V and 2 bases from J, the gap between germline ends came to 7 bases. Germline CDR1 is MGHRA and CDR2 is YSYEKL. The CDR3 loop is CASSQGPYTDTQYF. CDR3 coding DNA: TGCGCCAGCAGCCAAGGACCTTACACAGATACGCAGTATTTT.

This clonotype was counted ten times or more. V gene TRBV20-1 combines with J gene TRBJ2-3, with 9 nucleotides matching TRBD2. This CDR3 comprises 17 residues. CDR1 is DFQATT and CDR2 is SNEGSKA in the germline V gene (reference sequence). Losses at the gene ends were 0 bases for V and 1 base for J; bases not matched to a gene: 8. The CDR3 region is CSARDSRLAGRTDTQYF. As DNA, the CDR3 is TGCAGTGCTAGAGATTCAAGGCTAGCGGGGCGCACAGATACGCAGTATTTT.

This clonotype was recorded at least ten times. The chain couples TRBV6-6 to TRBJ1-1, with 7 positions matching TRBD1. Germline V gene sequence: CDR1 MNHNY, CDR2 SVGAGI (reference sequence). The CDR3 contains 13 residues. V gave up 5 bases and J gave up 4 bases; unmatched junction bases: 4. The CDR3 DNA follows: TGTGCCAGCAGTGCACAGGGGCGCACTGAAGCTTTCTTT. This gives the protein CASSAQGRTEAFF.

The genes are TRBV20-1 and TRBJ1-3; a possible D gene is TRBD1 (5 bases). V lost 5 bases and J 1 base, leaving 9 bases between the germline ends. There are 13 residues in the CDR3. The germline CDR1 and CDR2 sequences are DFQATT and SNEGSKA (reference sequence). The CDR3 region is CSALQVSGNTIYF. The DNA for the CDR3 is TGCAGTGCTCTACAGGTTTCTGGAAACACCATATATTTT.

This clonotype was observed many times. The rearrangement uses TRBV6-2 or TRBV6-3 and TRBJ2-2; D ambiguous. There are 13 residues in the CDR3. V was cut by 5 bases and J by 6 bases, with 10 bases left in between. Germline V gene lookup returns CDR1 MNHEY and CDR2 SVGEGT. CDR3 region: CASSDRFAGELFF. Here the CDR3 DNA reads TGTGCCAGCAGTGACCGATTTGCCGGGGAGCTGTTTTTT.

At least ten counts were recorded for this clonotype. The chain joins TRBV20-1 to TRBJ1-6, with D possibly matching TRBD1 (6 bases). CDR3 length: 17 amino acids. CDR1 and CDR2 (germline): DFQATT, SNEGSKA (reference sequence). Trimming removed 5 bases at V and 0 bases at J, with 17 bases between. As DNA, the CDR3 is TGCAGTGCTCTCGAGGGGGGCCCCAGCTCCTATAATTCACCCCTCCACTTT. This translates into CSALEGGPSSYNSPLHF.

This clonotype was found many times. The V gene is TRBV28, the J gene TRBJ1-6; 9 nucleotides align to TRBD1. CDR3 size: 14 residues. Germline CDR1 is MDHEN and CDR2 is SYDVKM. V trimming: 6 bases; J trimming: 5 bases; junction bases outside the gene matches: 2. CDR3 protein: CASRRQGDNSPLHF. DNA for the CDR3: TGTGCCAGCAGACGACAGGGGGATAATTCACCCCTCCACTTT.

This clonotype was counted a single time. The gene calls are TRBV11-3 and TRBJ2-3, with 8 nucleotides matching TRBD2. Germline loops: CDR1 SGHNT, CDR2 YENEEA. J lost 3 bases, V lost 0 bases, and 8 bases had no gene match. This CDR3 region has 17 residues. CDR3 residues: CASSLDNRREVTDTQYF. The CDR3 region has the DNA TGTGCCAGCAGCTTAGATAATCGGCGGGAGGTGACAGATACGCAGTATTTT.

Only a few counts were recorded for this clonotype. The chain combines TRBV11-3 with TRBJ1-3, with 7 bases aligning to TRBD1. This CDR3 contains 15 residues. The trim removed 5 bases at V and 2 bases at J, leaving 6 bases unmatched. Looked up from germline, CDR1 is SGHNT and CDR2 is YENEEA. CDR3 in DNA: TGTGCCAGCAGCCCCCGGACAGGAACTGGAAACACCATATATTTT. Amino acid sequence: CASSPRTGTGNTIYF.

This clonotype was seen ten or more times. The chain couples TRBV6-6 to TRBJ2-1, with 10 bases lining up with TRBD2. This CDR3 has 15 residues. CDR1 and CDR2 from the germline V gene are MNHNY and SVGAGI (reference sequence). The V gene end was trimmed by 1 base and the J gene end by 9 bases; junction bases not matched to a gene: 6. The CDR3 region is CASSYWLAGAGEQFF. The CDR3 DNA reads as TGTGCCAGCAGTTACTGGCTAGCGGGAGCCGGTGAGCAGTTCTTC.

At least ten counts were recorded for this clonotype. The chain's CDR3 is CASSPPQVGSSNQPQHF. In DNA, the CDR3 is TGTGCCAGCTCACCACCACAGGTTGGGAGTAGCAATCAGCCCCAGCATTTT. V usage is TRBV18 and J usage is TRBJ1-5; D possibly corresponds to TRBD1 (5 bases). V was cut by 0 bases and J by 0 bases, with 12 bases left in between. This CDR3 has 17 amino acids. Germline CDR1 reads KGHSH; CDR2 reads LQKENI.